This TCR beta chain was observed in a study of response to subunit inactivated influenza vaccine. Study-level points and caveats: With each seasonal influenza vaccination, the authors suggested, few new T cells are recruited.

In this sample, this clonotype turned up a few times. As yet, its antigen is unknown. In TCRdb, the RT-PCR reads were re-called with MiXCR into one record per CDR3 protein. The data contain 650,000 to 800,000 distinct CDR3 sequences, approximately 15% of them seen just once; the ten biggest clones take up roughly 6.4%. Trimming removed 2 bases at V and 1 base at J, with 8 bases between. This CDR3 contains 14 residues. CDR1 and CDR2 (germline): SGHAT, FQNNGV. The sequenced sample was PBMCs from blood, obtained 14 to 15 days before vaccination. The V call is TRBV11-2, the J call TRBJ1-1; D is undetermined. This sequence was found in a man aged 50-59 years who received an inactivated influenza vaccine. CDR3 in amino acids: CASSLTAGNTEAFF. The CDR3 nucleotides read TGTGCCAGCAGCTTAACCGCGGGGAACACTGAAGCTTTCTTT. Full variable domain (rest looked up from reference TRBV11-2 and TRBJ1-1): EAGVAQSPRYKIIEKRQSVAFWCNPISGHATLYWYQQILGQGPKLLIQFQNNGVVDDSQLPKDRFSAERLKGVDSTLKIQPAKLEDSAVYLCASSLTAGNTEAFFGQGTRLTVV.